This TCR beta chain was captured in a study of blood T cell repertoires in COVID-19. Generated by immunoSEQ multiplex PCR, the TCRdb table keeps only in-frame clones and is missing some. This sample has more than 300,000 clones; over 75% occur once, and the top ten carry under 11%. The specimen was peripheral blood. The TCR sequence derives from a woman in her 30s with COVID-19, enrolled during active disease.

CDR3 protein: CASSLAVGQQETQYF. The DNA of the CDR3 is TGTGCCAGCAGCTTAGCTGTTGGGCAGCAAGAGACCCAGTACTTC. The chain is built from TRBV7-9 and TRBJ2-5; D is undetermined. Germline assignment: CDR1 SEHNR and CDR2 FQNEAQ (reference sequence). This CDR3 spans 15 amino acids. Between the trimmed V and J ends, which lost 0 bases and 2 bases, there was a span of 10 bases.